This entry concerns a single T cell receptor (beta chain). Study processing details: By means of reference gene primer amplification, nucleated cell counts were estimated. TCRdb's copy holds only in-frame clones and misses some; the assay was immunoSEQ multiplex PCR. The V and J calls and clone size are taken from that table; D and trimming were inferred from the DNA. This table has 96,000 or so clones, 81% appearing once. These data are taken from a study of blood T cell repertoires in COVID-19. Study details: Collection of acute and convalescent COVID-19 samples took place in the United States, Italy and Spain.

V dropped 0 bases and J dropped 1 base, with 10 bases sitting between them. CDR1 is KGHSH and CDR2 is LQKENI in the germline V gene. The length of the CDR3 is 15 residues. The sequence came from a man at least 80 years old with COVID-19, enrolled during active disease. Source material: peripheral blood. The V gene is TRBV18, the J gene TRBJ2-7; tentatively, D is TRBD2 (6 bases). CDR3 sequence: CASSPPLAGSYEQYF. CDR3 DNA sequence: TGTGCCAGCTCACCACCATTGGCGGGATCCTACGAGCAGTACTTC. Filled out from reference TRBV18 and TRBJ2-7, the complete variable domain reads NAGVMQNPRHLVRRRGQEARLRCSPMKGHSHVYWYRQLPEEGLKFMVYLQKENIIDESGMPKERFSAEFPKEGPSILRIQQVVRGDSAAYFCASSPPLAGSYEQYFGPGTRLTVT.